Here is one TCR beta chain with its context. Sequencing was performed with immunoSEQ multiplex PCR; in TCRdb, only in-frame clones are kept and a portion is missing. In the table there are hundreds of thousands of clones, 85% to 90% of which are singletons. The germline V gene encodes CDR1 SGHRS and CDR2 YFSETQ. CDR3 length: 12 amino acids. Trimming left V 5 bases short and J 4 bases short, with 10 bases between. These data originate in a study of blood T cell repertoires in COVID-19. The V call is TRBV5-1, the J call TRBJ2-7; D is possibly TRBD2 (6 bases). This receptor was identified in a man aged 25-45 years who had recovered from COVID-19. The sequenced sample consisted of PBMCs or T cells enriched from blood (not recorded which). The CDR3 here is CASSSGTYEQYF. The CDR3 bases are TGCGCCAGCAGTTCTGGGACTTACGAGCAGTACTTC.